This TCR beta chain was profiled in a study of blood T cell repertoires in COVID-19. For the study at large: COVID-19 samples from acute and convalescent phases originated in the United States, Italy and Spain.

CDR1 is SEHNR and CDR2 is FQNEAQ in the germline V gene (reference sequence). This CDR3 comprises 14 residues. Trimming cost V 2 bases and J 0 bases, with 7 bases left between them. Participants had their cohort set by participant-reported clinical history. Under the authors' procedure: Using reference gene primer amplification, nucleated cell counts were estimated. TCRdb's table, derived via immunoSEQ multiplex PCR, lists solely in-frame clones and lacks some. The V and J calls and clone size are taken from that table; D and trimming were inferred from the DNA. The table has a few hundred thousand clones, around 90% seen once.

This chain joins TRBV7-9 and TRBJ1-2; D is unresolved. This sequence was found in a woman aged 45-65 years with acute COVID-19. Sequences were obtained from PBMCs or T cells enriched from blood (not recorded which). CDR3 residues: CASSLRGTNYGYTF. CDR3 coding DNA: TGTGCCAGCAGCTTACGGGGAACTAACTATGGCTACACCTTC.